The present entry profiles one T cell receptor (beta chain) with its context. Its antigen remains unidentified. TCRdb keeps only in-frame clones here, not all; method: immunoSEQ multiplex PCR. The data contain 950,000 to 1,200,000 clones, around three quarters of them singletons. The sample belongs to a study of shared clonotypes between healthy human individuals. V was shortened by 5 bases and J by 10 bases, with 14 bases between the two germline ends. The CDR3 extends over 12 amino acids. CDR1 is SGHTA and CDR2 is FQGTGA in the germline V gene. The healthy adult donors were HIV-negative and reported no recent acute infections or vaccinations. Findings and caveats of the study: Rarefaction showed that sequencing of sorted subsets was incomplete (despite large depth). Clonotypes shared by all four sorted-subset donors had higher generation probabilities than non-shared clonotypes.

The chain couples TRBV7-3 to TRBJ1-1, with unresolved D. The clonotype was recovered from a man younger than 30 in good health. Some clones in this sample may be carry-over from other donors' samples. The sequenced material came from memory CD4+ T cells from PBMCs. The subset here: CD45RA-negative fraction. The CDR3 here is CASSPAKIAAFF. In DNA, the CDR3 is TGTGCCAGCAGCCCCGCCAAGATTGCAGCTTTCTTT.